The subject of this entry is one TCR beta chain. The antigen is not known. MiXCR was run by TCRdb on the reads, yielding one entry per CDR3 protein. The repertoire includes under 850,000 distinct CDR3 sequences, 35% of them detected once, and under 3.5% sits in the top ten. The CDR3 is made up of 14 amino acids. Germline values: CDR1 SGHTA, CDR2 FQGNSA. J gave up 6 bases and V 2 bases, and 1 base lay outside the gene matches. The sample comes from a study of T cell repertoires in cytomegalovirus infection. The overall study: An indication of both CMV infection and matching HLA type came from public TCR beta signatures. General study points: Public TCR beta family frequency separated CMV-and-HLA carriers, including in an independent cohort. The response measured ex vivo was dominated by TCR beta clonotypes (HLA-C-restricted and CMV-specific).

Sequenced sample: PBMCs. The TCR was taken from a human donor in good health (CMV status not recorded). Some clones in this sample may be carry-over from other donors' samples. V and J are TRBV7-2 and TRBJ2-1; TRBD2 agrees at 10 bases. CDR3 coding DNA: TGTGCCAGCAGCTTATCTAGCGGGAGCAATGAGCAGTTCTTC. It is translated as CASSLSSGSNEQFF. The full variable domain, rest sourced from reference TRBV7-2 and TRBJ2-1, is GAGVSQSPSNKVTEKGKDVELRCDPISGHTALYWYRQSLGQGLEFLIYFQGNSAPDKSGLPSDRFSAERTGGSVSTLTIQRTQQEDSAVYLCASSLSSGSNEQFFGPGTRLTVL.